This T cell receptor beta chain was identified in a study of cytotoxic CD8 clonotypes in ibrutinib-treated CLL. The table came from immunoSEQ multiplex PCR; TCRdb's copy has only in-frame clones and leaves some out. The sample yields about 130,000 clones, approximately 85% seen once. Germline CDR1 SGHTA, CDR2 FQGNSA. This CDR3 has 14 amino acids. The ends were cut back, 5 bases at V and 0 bases at J, with 5 bases in the middle. This receptor was identified in a human donor with chronic lymphocytic leukemia. The sequenced sample was PBMCs, obtained after 24 months of ibrutinib treatment. The chain carries TRBV7-2 and TRBJ2-6; D not certain. CDR3: CASSLSSGANVLTF. The CDR3 DNA follows: TGTGCCAGCAGCCTCAGCTCTGGGGCCAACGTCCTGACTTTC.